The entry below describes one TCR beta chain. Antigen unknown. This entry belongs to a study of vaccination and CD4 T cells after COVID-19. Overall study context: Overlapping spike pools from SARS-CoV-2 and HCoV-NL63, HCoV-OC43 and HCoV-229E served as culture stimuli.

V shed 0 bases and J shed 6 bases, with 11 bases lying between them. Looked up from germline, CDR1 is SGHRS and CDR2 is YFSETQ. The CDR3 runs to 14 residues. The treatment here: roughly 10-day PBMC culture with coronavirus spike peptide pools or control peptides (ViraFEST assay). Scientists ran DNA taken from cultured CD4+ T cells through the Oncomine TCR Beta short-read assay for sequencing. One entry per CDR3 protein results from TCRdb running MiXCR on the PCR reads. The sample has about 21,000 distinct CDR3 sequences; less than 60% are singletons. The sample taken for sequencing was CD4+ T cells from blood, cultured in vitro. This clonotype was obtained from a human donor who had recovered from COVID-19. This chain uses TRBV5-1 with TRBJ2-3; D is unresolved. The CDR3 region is CASSLGVSMDTQYF. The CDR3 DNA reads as TGCGCCAGCAGCTTGGGTGTCAGCATGGATACGCAGTATTTT.